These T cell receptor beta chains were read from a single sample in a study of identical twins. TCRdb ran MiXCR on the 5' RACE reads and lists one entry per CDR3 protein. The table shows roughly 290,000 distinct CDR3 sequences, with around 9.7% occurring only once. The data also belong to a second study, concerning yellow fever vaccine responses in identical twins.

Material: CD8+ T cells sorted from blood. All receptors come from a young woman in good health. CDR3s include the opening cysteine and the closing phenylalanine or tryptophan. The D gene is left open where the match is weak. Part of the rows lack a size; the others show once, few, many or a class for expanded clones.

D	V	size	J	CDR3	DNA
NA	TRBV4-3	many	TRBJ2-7	CASSQDRDVSYEQYF	TGCGCCAGCAGCCAAGATCGGGACGTCTCCTACGAGCAGTACTTC
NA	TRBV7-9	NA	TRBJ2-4	CASSPSDLGIAKNIQYF	TGTGCCAGCAGCCCCTCGGACTTGGGCATAGCCAAAAACATTCAGTACTTC
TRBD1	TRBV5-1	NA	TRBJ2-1	CASSAEQGYPYNEQFF	TGCGCCAGCAGCGCCGAACAGGGGTACCCCTACAATGAGCAGTTCTTC
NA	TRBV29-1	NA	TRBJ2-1	CSVAAGVGEQFF	TGCAGCGTTGCTGCAGGGGTCGGTGAGCAGTTCTTC
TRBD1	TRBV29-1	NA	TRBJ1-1	CSVGGTGGRYREAFF	TGCAGCGTTGGGGGGACAGGGGGCCGATATCGTGAAGCTTTCTTT
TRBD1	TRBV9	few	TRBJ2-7	CASSVDGQGVYEQYF	TGTGCCAGCAGCGTAGATGGGCAGGGGGTCTACGAGCAGTACTTC
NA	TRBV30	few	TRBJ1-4	CAWSEDSRTNEKLFF	TGTGCCTGGAGCGAAGACAGTAGAACTAATGAAAAACTGTTTTTT
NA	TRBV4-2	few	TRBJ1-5	CASSREGGGNQPQHF	TGTGCCAGCAGCCGTGAGGGGGGGGGAAATCAGCCCCAGCATTTT
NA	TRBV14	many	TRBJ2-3	CASSQEGPGQSTDTQYF	TGTGCCAGCAGCCAAGAGGGACCGGGACAAAGCACAGATACGCAGTATTTT
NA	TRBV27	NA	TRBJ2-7	CASSFGPESSYEQYF	TGTGCCAGCAGTTTTGGGCCCGAAAGCTCCTACGAGCAGTACTTC
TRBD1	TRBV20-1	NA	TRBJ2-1	CSARDGYRGLNEQFF	TGCAGTGCTAGAGACGGATACAGGGGGCTCAATGAGCAGTTCTTC
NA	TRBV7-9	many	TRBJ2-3	CASSLIEAALTDTQYF	TGTGCCAGCAGCTTAATCGAAGCAGCCCTCACAGATACGCAGTATTTT
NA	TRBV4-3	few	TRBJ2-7	CASSQDLGNEQYF	TGCGCCAGCAGCCAGGATTTGGGCAACGAGCAGTACTTC
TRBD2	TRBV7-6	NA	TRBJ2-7	CASSLALGLAGDEQYF	TGTGCCAGCAGCTTAGCACTCGGGCTAGCGGGGGACGAGCAGTACTTC
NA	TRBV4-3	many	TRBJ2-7	CASSQDRIGEDEQYF	TGCGCCAGCAGCCAAGATCGTATAGGGGAGGACGAGCAGTACTTC
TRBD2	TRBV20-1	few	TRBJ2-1	CSARPSGASGRGEQFF	TGCAGTGCTAGACCGAGCGGGGCTAGCGGGAGAGGTGAGCAGTTCTTC
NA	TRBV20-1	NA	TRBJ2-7	CSARDLGGLTYEQYF	TGCAGTGCTAGAGATCTAGGTGGCTTAACCTACGAGCAGTACTTC
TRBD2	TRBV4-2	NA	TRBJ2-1	CASSLYGLAEYNEQFF	TGTGCCAGCAGCCTTTACGGACTAGCGGAGTACAATGAGCAGTTCTTC
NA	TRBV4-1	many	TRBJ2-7	CASSQEPDRFYEQYF	TGCGCCAGCAGCCAAGAACCGGACAGATTCTACGAGCAGTACTTC
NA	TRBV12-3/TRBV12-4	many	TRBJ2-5	CASSRSGIQETQYF	TGTGCCAGCAGTAGATCAGGGATCCAAGAGACCCAGTACTTC
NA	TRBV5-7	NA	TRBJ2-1	CASSLLRAYNEQFF	TGTGCCAGCAGCCTTCTGAGGGCCTACAATGAGCAGTTCTTC
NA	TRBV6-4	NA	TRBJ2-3	CASSDGGSPTDTQYF	TGTGCCAGCAGTGACGGGGGGTCCCCCACAGATACGCAGTATTTT
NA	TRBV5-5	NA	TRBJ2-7	CASSPGDGISYEQYF	TGTGCCAGCAGCCCCGGGGACGGTATCTCCTACGAGCAGTACTTC
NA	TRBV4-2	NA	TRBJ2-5	CASRGRQETQYF	TGTGCCAGCCGAGGGCGGCAAGAGACCCAGTACTTC
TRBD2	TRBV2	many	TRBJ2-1	CASSARSAVWTSVDNEQFF	TGTGCCAGCAGTGCCAGGTCGGCGGTATGGACTAGCGTGGACAATGAGCAGTTCTTC
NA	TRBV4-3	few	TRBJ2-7	CASSQEPSGYEQYF	TGCGCCAGCAGCCAAGAGCCGTCTGGCTACGAGCAGTACTTC
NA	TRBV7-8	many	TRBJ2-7	CASSLGAGDEQYF	TGTGCCAGCAGCTTAGGGGCCGGGGATGAGCAGTACTTC
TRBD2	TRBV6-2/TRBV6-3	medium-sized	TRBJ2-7	CASTPGLEGYEQYF	TGTGCCAGCACACCGGGACTAGAAGGCTACGAGCAGTACTTC
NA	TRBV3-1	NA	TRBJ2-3	CASSPSYSSTDTQYF	TGTGCCAGCAGCCCCTCTTACTCTAGCACAGATACGCAGTATTTT
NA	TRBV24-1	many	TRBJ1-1	CATSGAANTGAFF	TGTGCCACCAGTGGGGCAGCAAACACTGGAGCTTTCTTT
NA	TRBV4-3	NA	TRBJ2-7	CASSQDGAGFGNEQYF	TGCGCCAGCAGCCAAGATGGAGCAGGGTTCGGCAACGAGCAGTACTTC
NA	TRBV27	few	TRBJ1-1	CASGQNTEAFF	TGTGCCAGCGGACAGAACACTGAAGCTTTCTTT
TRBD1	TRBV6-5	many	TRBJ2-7	CASSYSRGNSYEQYF	TGTGCCAGCAGTTATAGCAGGGGGAACTCCTACGAGCAGTACTTC
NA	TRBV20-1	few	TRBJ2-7	CSATDRYSYEQYF	TGCAGTGCTACCGACCGGTACTCCTACGAGCAGTACTTC
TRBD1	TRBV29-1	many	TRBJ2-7	CSVETGGLDEQYF	TGCAGCGTTGAAACAGGGGGCCTAGACGAGCAGTACTTC
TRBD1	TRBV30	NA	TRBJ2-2	CAGTGVTNTGELFF	TGTGCCGGGACAGGGGTCACGAACACCGGGGAGCTGTTTTTT
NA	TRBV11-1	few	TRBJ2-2	CASSFPIPGGSDTGELFF	TGTGCCAGCAGCTTCCCTATCCCGGGGGGCTCGGACACCGGGGAGCTGTTTTTT
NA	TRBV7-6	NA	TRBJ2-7	CASSREESYEQYF	TGTGCCAGCAGCCGCGAAGAGAGCTACGAGCAGTACTTC
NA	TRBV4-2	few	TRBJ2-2	CASSQDGTGELFF	TGTGCCAGCAGCCAAGATGGAACCGGGGAGCTGTTTTTT
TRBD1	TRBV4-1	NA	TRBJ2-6	CASSQDKTGGAGANVLTF	TGCGCCAGCAGCCAAGATAAAACAGGGGGCGCTGGGGCCAACGTCCTGACTTTC
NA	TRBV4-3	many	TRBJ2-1	CASSQDLAASYNEQFF	TGCGCCAGCAGCCAAGATCTGGCGGCCTCCTACAATGAGCAGTTCTTC
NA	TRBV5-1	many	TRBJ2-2	CASSLAGFVTGELFF	TGCGCCAGCAGCTTGGCGGGGTTCGTCACCGGGGAGCTGTTTTTT
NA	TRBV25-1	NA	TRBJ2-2	CASSDFDHTGELFF	TGTGCCAGCAGTGATTTTGACCACACCGGGGAGCTGTTTTTT